The present entry profiles one T cell receptor (beta chain) with its context. Its specificity is not known. This entry comes from a study of cytomegalovirus exposure and HLA in healthy donors. As for the study in general: Earlier sequencing of 150 million to 200 million T cells yielded 100 million to 140 million unique TCR beta sequences.

Whole-study results and caveats: The likely origin of a cluster of highly shared sequence variants was a sequencing artifact.

The CDR3 is 15 residues long. V shed 3 bases and J 2 bases; nucleotides not matched to a gene: 2. The V gene's germline CDR1 is MGHRA and CDR2 YSYEKL. Primers: 60 Vbeta forward and 13 Jbeta reverse. Assay: immunoSEQ multiplex PCR; the TCRdb copy retains only in-frame clones and omits some. This sample's table has approximately 130,000 clones. Sequences were obtained from PBMCs. The sequence was obtained from a woman in her fifties or sixties in good health and CMV-seronegative. This chain links TRBV4-1 with TRBJ1-3; 9 nucleotides line up with TRBD1. The DNA of the CDR3 is TGCGCCAGCAGCCAGGGGACAGGGACTGGAAACACCATATATTTT. Amino acid sequence: CASSQGTGTGNTIYF.